Below are 24 T cell receptor beta chains sequenced from a single sample in a study of a mutant IDH1 vaccine in newly diagnosed glioma. Method: immunoSEQ multiplex PCR; TCRdb's copy keeps in-frame clones and lacks some. The sample carries 45,000 to 50,000 clones, 88% recorded once. Antigens for these TCRs are unknown. Time point given: week 35, safety follow-up. A 20-mer mutant IDH1 peptide at 300 ug was injected subcutaneously with topical imiquimod. Sequencing was performed on PBMCs, taken from a glioma patient whose treatment included an IDH1 peptide vaccine. The receptors come from a woman between 35 and 50 years old with glioma.

There are a few counts of this clone. The rearrangement links TRBV5-4 to TRBJ2-5; no clear D. Per the germline V gene, CDR1 is SGHNT and CDR2 is YYREEE (reference sequence). Between the trimmed V and J ends, which lost 3 bases and 8 bases, there was a span of 26 bases. This CDR3 is built from 17 residues. The CDR3 is CASSWTSAIRQRSTQYF. The CDR3, as DNA: TGTGCCAGCAGCTGGACGTCAGCGATCCGCCAGAGGAGCACCCAGTACTTC.

The V call is TRBV28, the J call TRBJ2-5, with D unclear. Trimming cost V 3 bases and J 0 bases, with 5 bases left between them. The CDR3 extends over 13 amino acids. CDR1 is MDHEN and CDR2 is SYDVKM in the germline V gene. This CDR3 reads CASSFLDQETQYF. The CDR3 nucleotides are TGTGCCAGCAGTTTTTTGGACCAAGAGACCCAGTACTTC.

V and J are TRBV6-5 and TRBJ1-6; D is uncertain. V gave up 4 bases and J gave up 16 bases, with 14 bases separating them. CDR3 length equals 12 residues. CDR1 and CDR2 from the germline V gene are MNHEY and SVGAGI. The CDR3 loop is CASSFPNRPLHF. CDR3 nucleotide sequence: TGTGCCAGCAGTTTCCCCAACCGGCCTCTCCACTTT.

This clone appeared once. The chain has TRBV19 and TRBJ1-1; weak D call: TRBD1 (6 bases). There are 14 residues in the CDR3. V lost 7 bases and J 7 bases, leaving 19 bases between the germline ends. Germline V gene data show CDR1 as LNHDA and CDR2 as SQIVND (reference sequence). Here the CDR3 DNA reads TGTGCCAGTACCGCTGGGGGGGGGCGCATTGAAGCTTTCTTT. Translation: CASTAGGGRIEAFF.

This rearrangement joins TRBV5-1 to TRBJ2-7; 11 nucleotides match TRBD2. The CDR3 loop spans 15 amino acids. The germline CDR1 and CDR2 sequences are SGHRS and YFSETQ. J was trimmed by 0 bases and V by 1 base; bases with no gene match: 0. CDR3 amino acids: CASSLTSGSSYEQYF. As DNA, the CDR3 is TGCGCCAGCAGCTTGACTAGCGGGAGCTCCTACGAGCAGTACTTC.

The genes are TRBV12-5 and TRBJ1-4; D gene unclear. This CDR3 spans 12 amino acids. CDR1 LGHNT and CDR2 FRNRAP come from the germline V gene. V shed 7 bases and J shed 7 bases, with 10 bases lying between them. The CDR3 is CASALRSEKLFF. Here the CDR3 DNA reads TGTGCTAGTGCCTTAAGAAGTGAAAAACTGTTTTTT.

This clone was seen only once. J is TRBJ1-5 and V is TRBV28; TRBD1 agrees at 7 bases. Trimming cost V 7 bases and J 5 bases; bases outside gene matches: 8. The germline CDR1 and CDR2 sequences are MDHEN and SYDVKM. This CDR3 is 14 amino acids long. The CDR3 reads CASNAGTAHQPQHF. The CDR3 coding sequence is TGTGCCAGCAATGCCGGGACAGCACATCAGCCCCAGCATTTT. Complete variable domain (other parts from reference TRBV28 and TRBJ1-5): DVKVTQSSRYLVKRTGEKVFLECVQDMDHENMFWYRQDPGLGLRLIYFSYDVKMKEKGDIPEGYSVSREKKERFSLILESASTNQTSMYLCASNAGTAHQPQHFGDGTRLSIL.

The genes are TRBV15 and TRBJ2-5; 7 nucleotides agree with TRBD2. CDR3 length equals 12 residues. Trimming cost V 6 bases and J 7 bases; bases outside gene matches: 5. Germline CDR1 LNHNV, CDR2 YYDKDF (reference sequence). The CDR3 sequence: CATRTSRGTQYF. The CDR3 coding sequence is TGTGCCACCAGGACTAGCAGAGGGACCCAGTACTTC. The full variable domain, completed using reference TRBV15 and TRBJ2-5, is DAMVIQNPRYQVTQFGKPVTLSCSQTLNHNVMYWYQQKSSQAPKLLFHYYDKDFNNEADTPDNFQSRRPNTSFCFLDIRSPGLGDTAMYLCATRTSRGTQYFGPGTRLLVL.

The V gene is TRBV7-6, the J gene TRBJ1-4; no clear D gene. V dropped 4 bases and J dropped 3 bases, with 6 bases sitting between them. CDR1 and CDR2 (germline): SGHVS, FNYEAQ. The CDR3 runs to 13 residues. The CDR3 DNA is TGTGCCAGCAGCTGGACTGCTAATGAAAAACTGTTTTTT. Translating it yields CASSWTANEKLFF.

The chain recombines TRBV4-2 with TRBJ1-4, with TRBD1 matching over 9 bases. The CDR3 consists of 15 residues. The junction had 5 bases not matched to a gene; V was cut back by 1 base and J by 8 bases. Germline lookup yields CDR1 LGHNA and CDR2 YNFKEQ. The CDR3 nucleotides are TGTGCCAGCAGCCAAGGGGGGACAGGGTTGGAAAAACTGTTTTTT. It is translated as CASSQGGTGLEKLFF.

This rearrangement joins TRBV5-1 to TRBJ2-1; 8 bases agree with TRBD1. This CDR3 has 15 amino acids. CDR1 and CDR2 (germline): SGHRS, YFSETQ. After removal of 0 bases from V and 2 bases from J, the junction contained 1 base not matched to a gene. CDR3 DNA sequence: TGCGCCAGCAGCTTGGCGACAGGGGCCTACAATGAGCAGTTCTTC. Translation gives CASSLATGAYNEQFF. Drawing the rest from reference TRBV5-1 and TRBJ2-1, the complete variable domain is KAGVTQTPRYLIKTRGQQVTLSCSPISGHRSVSWYQQTPGQGLQFLFEYFSETQRNKGNFPGRFSGRQFSNSRSEMNVSTLELGDSALYLCASSLATGAYNEQFFGPGTRLTVL.

The V gene is TRBV19, the J gene TRBJ1-5, with 11 nucleotides matching TRBD1. This CDR3 is built from 16 residues. Looked up from germline, CDR1 is LNHDA and CDR2 is SQIVND (reference sequence). Trimming at V came to 1 base and at J to 7 bases, leaving 6 bases not matched to a gene. The CDR3 region has the DNA TGTGCCAGTAGTATAGTCGGGACAGGGGGTAACCAGCCCCAGCATTTT. Translating gives CASSIVGTGGNQPQHF.

This sequence joins TRBV4-2 and TRBJ1-6; D gene uncertain. Germline CDR1 reads LGHNA; CDR2 reads YNFKEQ. Between the trimmed V and J ends, which lost 0 bases and 7 bases, there was a span of 4 bases. This CDR3 has 13 amino acids. For the CDR3, the DNA is TGTGCCAGCAGCCAAGAACTAAATTCACCCCTCCACTTT. It specifies CASSQELNSPLHF.

The chain employs TRBV28 and TRBJ2-5; TRBD1 is a possible D gene (6 bases). In germline, CDR1 is MDHEN, CDR2 SYDVKM. The CDR3 spans 13 residues. V lost 5 bases, J lost 4 bases, and 11 bases lay in between. CDR3 residues: CASSRTGRETQYF. Here the CDR3 DNA reads TGTGCCAGCAGTCGAACAGGGAGAGAGACCCAGTACTTC. Full variable domain (outside the CDR3, taken from reference TRBV28 and TRBJ2-5): DVKVTQSSRYLVKRTGEKVFLECVQDMDHENMFWYRQDPGLGLRLIYFSYDVKMKEKGDIPEGYSVSREKKERFSLILESASTNQTSMYLCASSRTGRETQYFGPGTRLLVL.

This clone was observed once. V is TRBV7-2 and J is TRBJ1-2; no definite D call. The CDR3 contains 12 residues. CDR1 and CDR2 from the germline V gene are SGHTA and FQGNSA. Trimming removed 5 bases from V and 5 bases from J, with 9 bases in between. The CDR3 sequence is CASSKIGYGYTF. CDR3 nucleotides: TGTGCCAGCAGCAAAATAGGTTATGGCTACACCTTC.

This rearrangement joins TRBV2 to TRBJ2-7; D gene uncertain. This CDR3 has 13 amino acids. V was cut by 7 bases and J by 0 bases, with 10 bases left in between. In germline, CDR1 is SNHLY, CDR2 FYNNEI. CDR3 sequence (DNA): TGTGCCAGCAAGCTTACTGGCTCCTACGAGCAGTACTTC. It is translated as CASKLTGSYEQYF.

The rearrangement uses TRBV19 and TRBJ2-7; D gene ambiguous. Germline-derived CDR1 and CDR2 are LNHDA and SQIVND (reference sequence). The CDR3 is made up of 12 amino acids. Deletions cut 6 bases from V and 2 bases from J, with 8 bases between. CDR3 residues: CASSSSPYEQYF. CDR3 coding DNA: TGTGCCAGTAGCTCCAGCCCCTACGAGCAGTACTTC.

The V and J genes are TRBV4-1 and TRBJ2-3; 16 bases align to TRBD2. Germline CDR1 and CDR2: MGHRA and YSYEKL. The V and J ends lost 2 bases and 8 bases, in that order; junction bases with no gene match: 7. This CDR3 contains 17 residues. In DNA, the CDR3 is TGCGCCAGCAGCCAACTAGGGACTAGCGGGGGGGCTGGTACGCAGTATTTT. As protein: CASSQLGTSGGAGTQYF.

The chain couples TRBV30 to TRBJ1-2; 7 bases line up with TRBD1. The germline V gene encodes CDR1 GTSNPN and CDR2 SVGIG (reference sequence). With 2 bases clipped from V and 6 bases from J, the junction kept 12 bases outside the gene matches. CDR3 size: 15 residues. In DNA form, the CDR3 reads TGTGCCTGGAGTACACCGTACAGGGGCGTCAATGGCTACACCTTC. Translation: CAWSTPYRGVNGYTF.

The chain links TRBV27 to TRBJ1-3, with a possible D match to TRBD1 (5 bases). With 4 bases removed from V and 4 bases from J, the gap between germline ends came to 8 bases. Germline V lookup: CDR1 MNHEY, CDR2 SMNVEV (reference sequence). CDR3 length equals 13 residues. This CDR3 reads CASSSGWGNTIYF. CDR3 DNA: TGTGCCAGCAGTTCAGGGTGGGGAAACACCATATATTTT.

This clone was seen only a few times. The V call is TRBV4-1, the J call TRBJ1-4; D gene uncertain. Looked up from germline, CDR1 is MGHRA and CDR2 is YSYEKL. V shed 4 bases and J shed 1 base, with 10 bases lying between them. The CDR3 has 15 amino acids. The CDR3 sequence: CASSREGGTNEKLFF. The CDR3 nucleotides are TGCGCCAGCAGCCGTGAAGGAGGAACTAATGAAAAACTGTTTTTT.

This clone was observed once. This chain links TRBV19 with TRBJ2-7, with 12 bases that match TRBD1. Trimming took 7 bases from V and 3 from J; bases not matched to a gene: 10. This CDR3 is built from 16 residues. Per germline, CDR1 LNHDA and CDR2 SQIVND (reference sequence). The DNA for the CDR3 is TGTGCCAGTATGGGACAGGGGGCGCGATATGACTACGAGCAGTACTTC. Translated: CASMGQGARYDYEQYF.

The rearrangement links TRBV7-3 to TRBJ2-2; no reliable D call. Looked up from germline, CDR1 is SGHTA and CDR2 is FQGTGA. With 5 bases removed from V and 0 bases from J, the gap between germline ends came to 10 bases. The length of the CDR3 is 15 residues. This CDR3 reads CASSLTRSNTGELFF. The CDR3, as DNA: TGTGCCAGCAGCCTGACTCGATCGAACACCGGGGAGCTGTTTTTT.

V gene TRBV30 combines with J gene TRBJ2-5, with 13 bases aligning to TRBD2. The CDR3 is 15 residues long. CDR1 is GTSNPN, CDR2 SVGIG, per germline (reference sequence). V trimming: 6 bases; J trimming: 5 bases; junction bases outside the gene matches: 9. The CDR3 nucleotides are TGTGCCTGCCTCGGGACTAGCGGGACCGGGGAGACCCAGTACTTC. Protein product: CACLGTSGTGETQYF.